The 21 T cell receptor beta chains reported below all come from one sample, sequenced in a study of T cells in Graves' hyperthyroidism and ophthalmopathy. Using RNA transcripts as the source, TCR beta CDR3 regions were amplified. Initially, a first-round RT-PCR of the TCR CDR3 employed the HTBI primer set. One entry per CDR3 protein results from TCRdb running MiXCR on the multiplex PCR reads. The table shows 130,000 to 150,000 distinct CDR3 sequences, with roughly a fifth occurring only once. The source material was blood. The receptors come from a woman aged 50 to 60 with Graves' hyperthyroidism that later progressed to Graves' ophthalmopathy.

Ten or more counts support this clonotype. CDR3 nucleotides: TGTGCCAGCAATAAAGCAAGGGGGCCTGGTGGAAACACCATATATTTT. As protein: CASNKARGPGGNTIYF. J is TRBJ1-3 and V is TRBV28, with 7 nucleotides matching TRBD1. The germline V gene has CDR1 MDHEN and CDR2 SYDVKM. This CDR3 has 16 residues. J gave up 3 bases and V 7 bases, and 12 bases lay outside the gene matches.

This clonotype was detected many times. The V gene is TRBV29-1, the J gene TRBJ1-2; 7 nucleotides line up with TRBD1. Germline trimming cut 4 bases from V and 5 bases from J; bases unmatched to any gene: 7. CDR1 is SQVTM and CDR2 is ANQGSEA in the germline V gene. This CDR3 spans 13 amino acids. The CDR3 spells CSVAEGAPYGYTF. CDR3 sequence (DNA): TGCAGCGTTGCAGAGGGGGCCCCTTATGGCTACACCTTC.

This clonotype was counted many times. The chain employs TRBV30 and TRBJ2-3; D is unclear. The ends were cut back, 2 bases at V and 1 base at J, with 10 bases in the middle. This CDR3 has 14 amino acids. Germline V CDR1 and CDR2: GTSNPN, SVGIG (reference sequence). As DNA, the CDR3 is TGTGCCTGGAGTTCAGGTATCGGCACAGATACGCAGTATTTT. It codes for CAWSSGIGTDTQYF.

This clonotype occurred many times. This chain connects TRBV20-1 to TRBJ2-1, with D perhaps given as TRBD1 or TRBD2 (5 bases each). V gave up 2 bases and J gave up 8 bases, with 13 bases separating them. CDR3 length: 13 residues. From germline, CDR1 is DFQATT and CDR2 SNEGSKA (reference sequence). This CDR3 is CSARSTRDHEQFF. The CDR3, as DNA: TGCAGTGCTAGAAGCACCCGGGACCATGAGCAGTTCTTC.

This clonotype has more than one count but fewer than ten. This may be a read error: a much more frequent sequence differs by one nucleotide. The chain is built from TRBV18 and TRBJ2-1; tentatively, D is TRBD2 (5 bases). Per the germline V gene, CDR1 is KGHSH and CDR2 is LQKENI. This CDR3 contains 14 residues. The CDR3 coding sequence is TGTGCCAGCTCACCAGCGAGGGCCGGGAATGAGCAGTCCTTC. Protein: CASSPARAGNEQSF.

The rearrangement links TRBV7-9 to TRBJ1-1; D call uncertain. Germline V gene sequence: CDR1 SEHNR, CDR2 FQNEAQ (reference sequence). The CDR3 extends over 15 amino acids. With 1 base removed from V and 1 base from J, the gap between germline ends came to 10 bases. The CDR3 coding sequence is TGTGCCAGCAGCTTAGGACGGGCAGGGAACACTGAAGCTTTCTTT. Residues: CASSLGRAGNTEAFF.

This chain joins TRBV29-1 and TRBJ2-2; TRBD1 might be the D (6 bases). The germline V gene has CDR1 SQVTM and CDR2 ANQGSEA. This CDR3 is 15 amino acids long. With 7 bases removed from V and 0 bases from J, the gap between germline ends came to 15 bases. The CDR3 region is CSAKTGPTNTGELFF. For the CDR3, the DNA is TGCAGCGCGAAGACAGGACCTACGAACACCGGGGAGCTGTTTTTT.

The chain recombines TRBV18 with TRBJ2-1; D remains ambiguous. The CDR3 is 14 amino acids. In germline, CDR1 is KGHSH, CDR2 LQKENI. V shed 3 bases and J shed 9 bases, with 15 bases lying between them. CDR3 region: CASSPPLDATEQFF. In DNA form, the CDR3 reads TGTGCCAGCTCACCCCCCCTGGACGCGACTGAGCAGTTCTTC.

This clonotype was seen repeatedly, ten times or more. The chain employs TRBV5-1 and TRBJ2-7; 11 bases align to TRBD1. There are 14 residues in the CDR3. CDR1 is SGHRS, CDR2 YFSETQ, per germline. The trim removed 4 bases at V and 3 bases at J, leaving 3 bases unmatched. The CDR3 spells CASSPGTGGYEQYF. CDR3 DNA sequence: TGCGCCAGCAGCCCCGGGACAGGGGGCTACGAGCAGTACTTC.

This clonotype was found many times. This chain connects TRBV19 to TRBJ2-1, with D perhaps assigned TRBD1 or TRBD2 (6 bases each). The germline gives CDR1 LNHDA, CDR2 SQIVND (reference sequence). V shed 7 bases and J shed 1 base, with 14 bases lying between them. This CDR3 spans 15 amino acids. The CDR3 loop reads CASKGRTASYNEQFF. The CDR3 DNA reads as TGTGCCAGTAAGGGGAGGACAGCATCCTACAATGAGCAGTTCTTC.

Ten or more counts support this clonotype. The chain has TRBV28 and TRBJ1-1, with a weak D call TRBD1 (6 bases). CDR1 and CDR2 (germline): MDHEN, SYDVKM. Trimming took 3 bases from V and 1 from J, leaving 9 bases between them. The CDR3 length is 14 residues. The CDR3 coding sequence is TGTGCCAGCAGTTTTTGGGGGGCGAACACTGAAGCTTTCTTT. It specifies CASSFWGANTEAFF.

The chain carries TRBV28 and TRBJ2-1; maybe TRBD2 (7 bases). V was cut by 7 bases and J by 4 bases, with 20 bases left in between. The V gene's germline CDR1 is MDHEN and CDR2 SYDVKM. The CDR3 consists of 16 residues. CDR3 sequence reads: CASIGGGQVWYNEQFF. DNA of the CDR3: TGTGCCAGCATTGGGGGGGGCCAGGTCTGGTACAATGAGCAGTTCTTC.

There are many counts of this clonotype. This chain connects TRBV7-2 to TRBJ2-3; 11 nucleotides line up with TRBD2. J lost 2 bases, V lost 5 bases, and 6 bases had no gene match. The germline gives CDR1 SGHTA, CDR2 FQGNSA. The CDR3 loop spans 16 amino acids. The CDR3: CASSPQTSGNTDTQYF. CDR3 coding DNA: TGTGCCAGCAGCCCCCAGACTAGCGGGAACACAGATACGCAGTATTTT.

At least ten counts were recorded for this clonotype. This chain uses TRBV7-9 with TRBJ2-1, with 7 positions matching TRBD1. Losses at the gene ends were 1 base for V and 2 bases for J; bases not matched to a gene: 2. CDR1 SEHNR and CDR2 FQNEAQ come from the germline V gene (reference sequence). This CDR3 has 15 amino acids. Here the CDR3 DNA reads TGTGCCAGCAGCTTAGACAGGGGAACCTACAATGAGCAGTTCTTC. Its translation: CASSLDRGTYNEQFF.

The V gene is TRBV28, the J gene TRBJ2-2, with TRBD1 as a possible D gene (5 bases). The CDR3 covers 14 residues. Germline V gene lookup returns CDR1 MDHEN and CDR2 SYDVKM. V shed 6 bases and J shed 5 bases, with 13 bases lying between them. CDR3 region: CASSPIGVTGELFF. As DNA, the CDR3 is TGTGCCAGCAGCCCAATAGGGGTTACCGGGGAGCTGTTTTTT.

This sequence joins TRBV6-1 and TRBJ2-6, with a tentative D call TRBD1 (5 bases). Germline V gene sequence: CDR1 MNHNS, CDR2 SASEGT. V was shortened by 8 bases and J by 1 base, with 12 bases between the two germline ends. This CDR3 has 15 amino acids. CDR3 sequence: CASGPGSSGANVLTF. For the CDR3, the DNA is TGTGCCAGCGGCCCAGGGTCTTCTGGGGCCAACGTCCTGACTTTC.

This clonotype was found a few times. The CDR3: CAISESPGSDYEQYF. DNA of the CDR3: TGTGCCATCAGTGAGTCTCCGGGTTCGGACTACGAGCAGTACTTC. The chain has TRBV10-3 and TRBJ2-7; the D is unclear. Germline V gene lookup returns CDR1 ENHRY and CDR2 SYGVKD. The V gene lost 0 bases and the J gene lost 3 bases, with 12 bases spanning the gap. The CDR3 has 15 residues.

This chain links TRBV5-5 with TRBJ2-7; 9 bases line up with TRBD2. This CDR3 has 15 amino acids. Looked up from germline, CDR1 is SGHKS and CDR2 is YYEKEE (reference sequence). V lost 3 bases to trimming and J lost 5 bases; unmatched junction nucleotides: 9. This CDR3 is CASSSPGLAHDEQYF. Here the CDR3 DNA reads TGTGCCAGCAGCTCTCCGGGACTAGCCCATGACGAGCAGTACTTC.

This sequence joins TRBV6-2 or TRBV6-3 and TRBJ2-1, with a tentative D call TRBD1 (5 bases). V was cut by 3 bases and J by 0 bases, with 12 bases left in between. Germline loops: CDR1 MNHEY, CDR2 SVGEGT. CDR3 size: 16 residues. CDR3 coding DNA: TGTGCCAGCAGTTATTCTACAGACAGCTCCTACAATGAGCAGTTCTTC. Protein product: CASSYSTDSSYNEQFF.

This clonotype showed up many times. This chain links TRBV11-3 with TRBJ2-2; D unresolved. CDR1 SGHNT and CDR2 YENEEA come from the germline V gene. The CDR3 is 15 amino acids. Trimming cost V 5 bases and J 1 base, with 11 bases left between them. CDR3 DNA sequence: TGTGCCAGCAGCCCCGGACGGCTGAACACCGGGGAGCTGTTTTTT. Its protein product is CASSPGRLNTGELFF.

Concerning this clonotype: A read error may explain this, as a much larger clone is one base away. The chain carries TRBV29-1 and TRBJ2-1; either TRBD1 or TRBD2 may fit D (5 bases each). CDR3 length: 12 amino acids. Trimming stripped 1 base from V and 13 bases from J, with 14 bases between. CDR1 is SQVTM and CDR2 is ANQGSEA in the germline V gene. CDR3 sequence (DNA): TGCAGCGTTGAAGGGGGCTGGGAGACCCAGTTCTTC. The encoded protein is CSVEGGWETQFF.